This T cell receptor beta chain derives from a study of blood T cell repertoires in COVID-19 (dated by TCRdb to the early 2020s). Study-level background: The collaborator samples originated in the United States, Italy and Spain and spanned the acute and convalescent phases of COVID-19. The prospective study material was composed of cDNA or gDNA derived from T cells, B-cell-depleted T cells, or PBMCs. Subjects who had been exposed to COVID-19, were actively infected with it, or had recovered from it provided the deeply sampled blood TCRbeta repertoires that made up the dataset. A freely available public database, intended as a resource for researchers studying the immune response to SARS-CoV-2, is where the repertoires were released. The samples were drawn from the first 160 participants of the ongoing ImmuneRACE study and from more than 1,000 subjects provided by 6 global collaborators. The sample metadata nearly always contained a de-identified subject ID, COVID-19 status, age in years and sex. Where available, HLA class I and class II types were obtained from metadata supplied by the sample provider rather than from assay-based typing.

To note about this clone: Its antigen is still unknown. No much larger clone is present one base from it, and per-base qualities are unavailable.

Participants in the prospective study were enrolled through a virtual design, were aged about 18 to 100 years, and lived in approximately 25 United States geographic areas. In the prospective study, cohorts were assigned on the basis of participant-reported clinical history obtained from a screening survey and a study questionnaire. Exposed participants were defined as having been in contact with someone with a PCR-confirmed or clinician-diagnosed COVID-19 case within 2 weeks of study entry. Mobile phlebotomists in the prospective study collected whole blood, serum and a nasopharyngeal or oropharyngeal swab from every participant. Additional blood draws and questionnaires over an approximately two-month period could optionally be provided by prospective study participants. Blood samples from the prospective study were shipped frozen or at room temperature prior to DNA extraction. Trimming accounts for 5 bases at V and 5 bases at J, while the number of junction bases matched to no gene is 14. From the cysteine up to the phenylalanine, the CDR3 has a length of 17 residues. Just the 51-base CDR3 DNA is kept, in frame starting at base 1. The germline V gene encodes CDR1 LNHDA and CDR2 SQIVND (reference sequence).

What the research found in general, with its limitations: The quantity of clinical and demographic metadata differed by source and by participant and was supplied without curation.

The immunoSEQ Assay, a bias-controlled multiplex PCR, was used to amplify TCRbeta CDR3 regions from genomic DNA. The paper's data handling went like this. The number of nucleated cells in each sample was estimated from the amplification of reference gene primers within the assay. Sequence reads were collapsed and filtered to measure the absolute abundance of every unique TCRbeta CDR3 rearrangement. For each sample, productive Simpson clonality was calculated by taking the square root of Simpson's diversity index across productive rearrangements. TCRdb obtained this table from immuneACCESS and retained in-frame rearrangements with V and J assigned. These tables miss some clones; where compared with another copy, unresolved V genes account for less than half of the shortfall, and the remainder is unexplained. V, J and clone size were drawn from that table, and D and trimming were deduced from the DNA. This sample comprises 300,000 to 450,000 clones, roughly 90% of them detected only once. Jointly, the top ten make up just over 1% of the sample.

Source material: PBMCs or T cells enriched from blood (not recorded which). The V and J genes are TRBV19 and TRBJ2-2; 7 bases in the junction line up with TRBD1. This TCR came from a woman in her 30s who had been exposed to COVID-19. The DNA sequence follows: TGTGCCAGTAGTTCCTTGGGCCACAGGGGTCATACCGGGGAGCTGTTTTTT. This translates into CASSSLGHRGHTGELFF. Supplemented by the reference TRBV19 and TRBJ2-2 proteins around the CDR3, the complete variable domain is DGGITQSPKYLFRKEGQNVTLSCEQNLNHDAMYWYRQDPGQGLRLIYYSQIVNDFQKGDIAEGYSVSREKKESFPLTVTSAQKNPTAFYLCASSSLGHRGHTGELFFGEGSRLTVL.